One and the same sample provided the 8 T cell receptor beta chains below, sequenced in a study of shared clonotypes between healthy human individuals. Naive CD8 cells comprised CD45RO-negative, CCR7-positively selected cells, excluding terminally differentiated effector memory CD45RA+ cells. Repertoires were generated with immunoSEQ multiplex PCR, while TCRdb's copy carries only in-frame clones and drops some. Here the sample spans some 600,000 clones, around 96% being singletons. Sequencing used naive CD8+ T cells sorted from blood. These receptors were obtained from a woman aged 25 to 39 in good health.

This clone has just one count. Written as DNA, the CDR3 is TGTGCCAGCACGCCGGTCCAGGGTCTCTACGAGCAGTACTTC. Amino acids: CASTPVQGLYEQYF. The chain uses TRBV28 and TRBJ2-7; D may be TRBD1 (5 bases). Germline V lookup: CDR1 MDHEN, CDR2 SYDVKM. CDR3 length: 14 residues. V was trimmed by 7 bases and J by 3 bases, leaving 16 bases between them.

This chain links TRBV5-1 with TRBJ2-7, with D possibly being TRBD2 (5 bases). The CDR3 runs to 15 residues. V lost 3 bases and J 3 bases, leaving 16 bases between the germline ends. Per germline, CDR1 SGHRS and CDR2 YFSETQ. CDR3 bases: TGCGCCAGCAGCTACCTAGGCGGGCACAACTACGAGCAGTACTTC. This codes for CASSYLGGHNYEQYF. Looking up the rest from reference TRBV5-1 and TRBJ2-7 gives the full variable domain: KAGVTQTPRYLIKTRGQQVTLSCSPISGHRSVSWYQQTPGQGLQFLFEYFSETQRNKGNFPGRFSGRQFSNSRSEMNVSTLELGDSALYLCASSYLGGHNYEQYFGPGTRLTVT.

This chain joins TRBV6-6 and TRBJ1-5; 10 nucleotides line up with TRBD1. The CDR3 has 14 amino acids. J lost 6 bases, V lost 8 bases, and 7 bases had no gene match. Germline CDR1 reads MNHNY; CDR2 reads SVGAGI (reference sequence). This CDR3 is CASRSGTGVQPQHF. As DNA, the CDR3 is TGTGCCAGCCGATCAGGGACAGGGGTTCAGCCCCAGCATTTT.

The genes are TRBV5-4 and TRBJ2-7; D gene ambiguous. From germline, CDR1 is SGHNT and CDR2 YYREEE (reference sequence). Trimming took 2 bases from V and 6 from J, leaving 9 bases between them. CDR3 length: 12 amino acids. Here the CDR3 reads CASSFSSTEQYF. The CDR3 nucleotides are TGTGCCAGCAGCTTTAGTAGTACCGAGCAGTACTTC.

The chain links TRBV11-2 to TRBJ2-5, with D perhaps matching TRBD1 or TRBD2 (6 bases each). V lost 1 base to trimming and J lost 5 bases, with 14 bases between them. Germline V gene data show CDR1 as SGHAT and CDR2 as FQNNGV. The CDR3 runs 15 residues. CDR3: CASSLAGGGGETQYF. As DNA, the CDR3 is TGTGCCAGCAGCTTAGCCGGGGGCGGAGGTGAGACCCAGTACTTC.

The V call is TRBV4-1, the J call TRBJ2-7; 9 positions agree with TRBD1. Germline assignment: CDR1 MGHRA and CDR2 YSYEKL. V dropped 5 bases and J dropped 4; count of bases not matched to a gene: 9. This CDR3 is 15 amino acids long. This chain's CDR3 is CASSTRTGVSYEQYF. CDR3 sequence (DNA): TGCGCCAGCAGCACCCGGACAGGGGTGTCTTACGAGCAGTACTTC.

The chain employs TRBV27 and TRBJ2-7; D not resolved. V was pared by 3 bases and J by 0 bases, with 9 bases between. The germline V gene has CDR1 MNHEY and CDR2 SMNVEV (reference sequence). The CDR3 runs 14 residues. Here the CDR3 DNA reads TGTGCCAGCAGTTTTTTCGGAAGCTCCTACGAGCAGTACTTC. Protein product: CASSFFGSSYEQYF.

The CDR3 DNA sequence: TGTGCCAGCGGCTCACCGAACACCGGGGAGCTGTTTTTT. Residues: CASGSPNTGELFF. The rearrangement uses TRBV27 and TRBJ2-2; D is unclear. This CDR3 is 13 amino acids long. V was trimmed by 8 bases and J by 0 bases, leaving 7 bases between them. Per the germline V gene, CDR1 is MNHEY and CDR2 is SMNVEV (reference sequence).